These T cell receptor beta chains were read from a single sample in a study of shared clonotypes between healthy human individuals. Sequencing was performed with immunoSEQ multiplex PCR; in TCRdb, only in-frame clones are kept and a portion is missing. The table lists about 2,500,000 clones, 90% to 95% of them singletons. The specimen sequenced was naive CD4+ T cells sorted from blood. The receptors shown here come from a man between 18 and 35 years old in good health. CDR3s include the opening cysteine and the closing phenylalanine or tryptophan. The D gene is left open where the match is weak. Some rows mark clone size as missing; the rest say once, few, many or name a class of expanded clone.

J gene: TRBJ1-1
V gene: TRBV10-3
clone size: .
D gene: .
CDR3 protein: CAISVNEGSAAFF
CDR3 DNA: TGTGCCATCAGTGTAAACGAGGGGTCTGCGGCTTTCTTT

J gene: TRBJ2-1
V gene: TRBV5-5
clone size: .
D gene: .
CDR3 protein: CASSPINEGNEQFF
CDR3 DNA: TGTGCCAGCAGCCCGATAAATGAGGGCAATGAGCAGTTCTTC

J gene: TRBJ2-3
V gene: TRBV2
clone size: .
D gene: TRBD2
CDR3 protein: CASSDTHGGGTDTQYF
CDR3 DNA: TGTGCCAGCAGTGATACGCATGGGGGGGGCACAGATACGCAGTATTTT

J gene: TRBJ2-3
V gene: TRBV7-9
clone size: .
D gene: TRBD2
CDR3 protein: CASSLILRGLAGFTDTQYF
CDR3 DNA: TGTGCCAGCAGCTTAATCCTTCGGGGACTAGCGGGATTCACAGATACGCAGTATTTT

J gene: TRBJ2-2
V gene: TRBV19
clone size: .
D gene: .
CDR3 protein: CASSIYSNTGELFF
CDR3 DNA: TGTGCCAGTAGTATTTACAGCAACACCGGGGAGCTGTTTTTT

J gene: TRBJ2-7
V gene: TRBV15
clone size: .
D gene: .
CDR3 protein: CATSRDLTGRNEQYF
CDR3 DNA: TGTGCCACCAGCAGAGATCTGACAGGGAGGAACGAGCAGTACTTC

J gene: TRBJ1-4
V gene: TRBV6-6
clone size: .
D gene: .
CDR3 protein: CASSYSDPTNEKLFF
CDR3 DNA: TGTGCCAGCAGTTACTCGGACCCAACTAATGAAAAACTGTTTTTT

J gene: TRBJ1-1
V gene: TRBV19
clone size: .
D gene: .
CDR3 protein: CASSINRGTEAFF
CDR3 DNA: TGTGCCAGTAGTATAAATAGAGGGACTGAAGCTTTCTTT

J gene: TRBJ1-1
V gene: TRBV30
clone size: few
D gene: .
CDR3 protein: CAWSVRLWGQGTEAFF
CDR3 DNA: TGTGCCTGGAGTGTACGGCTCTGGGGGCAGGGAACTGAAGCTTTCTTT

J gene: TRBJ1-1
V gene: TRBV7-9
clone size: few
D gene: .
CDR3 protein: CASSSWGVNTEAFF
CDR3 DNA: TGTGCCAGCAGCTCCTGGGGGGTGAACACTGAAGCTTTCTTT

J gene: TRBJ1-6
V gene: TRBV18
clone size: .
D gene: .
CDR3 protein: CASSPSGESPLHF
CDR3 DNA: TGTGCCAGCTCACCCTCGGGCGAATCACCCCTCCACTTT

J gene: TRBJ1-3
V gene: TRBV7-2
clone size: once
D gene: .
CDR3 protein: CASSLWGTVSSGNTIYF
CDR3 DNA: TGTGCCAGCAGCTTATGGGGGACCGTCAGCTCTGGAAACACCATATATTTT

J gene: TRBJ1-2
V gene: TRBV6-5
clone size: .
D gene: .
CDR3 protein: CASSPEGNSPIGYTF
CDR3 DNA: TGTGCCAGCAGTCCCGAGGGGAACTCTCCTATTGGCTACACCTTC

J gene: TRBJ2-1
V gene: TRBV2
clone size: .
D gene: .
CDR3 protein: CASRTEYNEQFF
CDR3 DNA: TGTGCCAGCAGAACAGAATACAATGAGCAGTTCTTC

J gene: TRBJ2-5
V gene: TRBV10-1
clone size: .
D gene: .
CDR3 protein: CASSEQVQETQYF
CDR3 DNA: TGCGCCAGCAGTGAACAGGTCCAAGAGACCCAGTACTTC

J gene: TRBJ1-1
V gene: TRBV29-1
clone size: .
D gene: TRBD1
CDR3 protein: CSAGQGRTEAFF
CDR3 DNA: TGCAGCGCCGGACAGGGGCGGACTGAAGCTTTCTTT

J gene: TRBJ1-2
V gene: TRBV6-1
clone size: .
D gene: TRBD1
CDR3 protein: CASSIPGQGYYGYTF
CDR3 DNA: TGTGCCAGCAGTATTCCTGGACAGGGTTACTATGGCTACACCTTC

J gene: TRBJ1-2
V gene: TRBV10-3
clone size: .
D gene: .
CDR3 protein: CAISRDNNYGYTF
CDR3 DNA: TGTGCCATCAGCCGGGATAATAACTATGGCTACACCTTC

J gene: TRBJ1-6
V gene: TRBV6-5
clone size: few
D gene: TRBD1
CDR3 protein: CASSNRDSYNSPLHF
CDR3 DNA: TGTGCCAGCAGTAACCGGGACAGCTATAATTCACCCCTCCACTTT

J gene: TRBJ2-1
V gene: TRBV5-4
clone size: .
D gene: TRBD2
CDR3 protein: CASSWETSPKQFF
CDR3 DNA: TGTGCCAGCAGCTGGGAGACTAGCCCTAAGCAGTTCTTC